This is a list of T cell receptor beta chains from one sample in a study of identical twins. TCRdb re-called the 5' RACE reads with MiXCR, one entry per CDR3 protein. This sample has approximately 490,000 distinct CDR3 sequences, with approximately 20% found just once. This same sample was also taken into another study, of yellow fever vaccine responses in identical twins.

Sequencing was done on a sample of CD4+ T cells sorted from blood. These receptors came from a woman between 18 and 30 years old in good health. CDR3s include the opening cysteine and the closing phenylalanine or tryptophan. The D gene is left open where the match is weak. Clone size is given for some rows only: seen once, a few or many times, or a class if the clone is expanded.

TGTGCCAGCGGCCCCCCGTGGGACCTTGGCGAGCAGTACTTC,CASGPPWDLGEQYF,TRBJ2-7,TRBV12-3/TRBV12-4,-,-
TGCGCCAGCAGCTTGGGTGTTAGGGAGGGTACTGAAGCTTTCTTT,CASSLGVREGTEAFF,TRBJ1-1,TRBV5-1,-,-
TGTGCCAGCAGCTTAGCCTCCCGGCTAGAGACCCAGTACTTC,CASSLASRLETQYF,TRBJ2-5,TRBV7-9,-,-
TGTGCCAGCACCTTTGACCCCGGGACAGGGGATGGCTACACCTTC,CASTFDPGTGDGYTF,TRBJ1-2,TRBV7-9,TRBD1,few
TGCGCCAGCAGCCGACTTTCCGGTCAGCCCCAGCATTTT,CASSRLSGQPQHF,TRBJ1-5,TRBV5-1,-,-
TGTGCCAGCAGCTTAGCGCCGGGCTCTCGGGAGCAGTTCTTC,CASSLAPGSREQFF,TRBJ2-1,TRBV7-8,-,-
TGTGCCATCAGTGAAGCCCACAGTCAAGAGACCCAGTACTTC,CAISEAHSQETQYF,TRBJ2-5,TRBV10-3,-,few
TGTGCCAGCAGTTTAGGGGCGGGGAACAATGAGCAGTTCTTC,CASSLGAGNNEQFF,TRBJ2-1,TRBV12-3/TRBV12-4,-,few
TGCAGTGCTAGCCCAGGACAGGGAAACACCATATATTTT,CSASPGQGNTIYF,TRBJ1-3,TRBV20-1,-,-
TGTGCCAGCAGCTACCCCGTTGGCAGCGGGGGGTTCTACAATGAGCAGTTCTTC,CASSYPVGSGGFYNEQFF,TRBJ2-1,TRBV11-1,TRBD2,-
TGTGCCAGCAGCCGTCGGACTAGCGGGGCCCCTCAAGAGACCCAGTACTTC,CASSRRTSGAPQETQYF,TRBJ2-5,TRBV12-3/TRBV12-4,TRBD2,few
TGCGCCAGCAGCTTGGGGTCATGGGGGGCTTACAATGAGCAGTTCTTC,CASSLGSWGAYNEQFF,TRBJ2-1,TRBV5-1,-,few
TGCAGTGCTTGGTGGGATTCGTCTAGAAATGAGCAGTTCTTC,CSAWWDSSRNEQFF,TRBJ2-1,TRBV20-1,-,-
TGTGCCAGCGAACCCACGGAAGCTTTCTTT,CASEPTEAFF,TRBJ1-1,TRBV11-2,-,-
TGCAGTGCTAGAGATCGGCGTTCCGGGACAGTTGGACTTGAAGCTTTCTTT,CSARDRRSGTVGLEAFF,TRBJ1-1,TRBV20-1,TRBD1,-